The present T cell receptor beta chain was sequenced within a study of blood T cells in healthy people across ages. Then a second PCR, running about 6 to 11 cycles, was carried out with a sample-barcoded 5' primer and a J-beta primer mix. Via MiXCR, TCRdb re-called the 5' RACE reads, giving one row per CDR3 protein. In the table there are 1.2 million to 1.5 million distinct CDR3 sequences, about 43% of which are singletons. Germline CDR1 reads DFQATT; CDR2 reads SNEGSKA (reference sequence). J lost 6 bases, V lost 5 bases, and 10 bases had no gene match. The CDR3 is made up of 17 amino acids. Study conclusions and caveats: Age showed a roughly linear inverse relationship with TCR beta diversity per million T cells. With unsorted PBMCs, a conclusive comparison of naive versus antigen-experienced cells was not possible. Among long-lived donors, naive CD4+ cells were more numerous and diversity higher than in aged donors. Those diversity estimates obtained from one million T cells were thought to be underestimates.

In regard to this clonotype: What it binds is not known.

Source material: blood. The rearrangement uses TRBV20-1 and TRBJ2-1; TRBD2 agrees at 16 bases. This clonotype originated in a woman aged 18-29 years in good health. CDR3 in DNA: TGCAGTGCTGGGACTAGCGGGAGGGGCGGATTAGGCAATGAGCAGTTCTTC. Residues: CSAGTSGRGGLGNEQFF.